This T cell receptor (beta chain) was obtained from a study of blood T cell repertoires in COVID-19. The data were produced by immunoSEQ multiplex PCR, yet TCRdb's version contains in-frame clones alone and is incomplete. The sample contains roughly 82,000 clones, approximately 78% of which appear only once. Specimen: peripheral blood. This clonotype was sampled from a man aged 55 to 70 with acute or convalescent COVID-19.

CDR3 protein: CSGRTGNSVNEQFF. DNA of the CDR3: TGCAGCGGAAGAACAGGGAATTCGGTGAATGAGCAGTTCTTC. J is TRBJ2-1 and V is TRBV29-1, with D maybe TRBD1 (6 bases). The CDR3 is 14 residues long. The germline CDR1 and CDR2 sequences are SQVTM and ANQGSEA. Trimming took 7 bases from V and 7 from J, leaving 20 bases between them.